This note documents a single TCR beta chain sequence. What it binds is unknown. RNA and DNA were co-extracted from 20-30 mg of unsorted bulk tissue. This record belongs to a study of tumor-infiltrating lymphocytes in primary liver carcinoma. Whole-study context: Between about 4.2 and 10 cm across, the tumors were all of stage T1-T3 N0M0.

Study results and caveats: Pairs comparing tumor with adjacent tissue or blood overlapped less than pairs drawn from tumor regions.

cDNA specific to TCR beta was made from about 0.45 ug of total RNA, with a constant-region primer employed for priming. It was through three nested multiplex PCR rounds of slightly modified ARM-PCR that TCR beta libraries arose. TCRdb reprocessed the multiplex PCR reads with MiXCR, giving one entry per CDR3 protein. The repertoire holds approximately 54,000 distinct CDR3 sequences, with around three quarters as singletons. The source material was liver tumor tissue from sampling region 2. Subset described: tumor region T2, inferior pole. This clonotype was sampled from a middle-aged man with primary liver carcinoma and hepatitis B virus infection.

CDR3: CASSYDPYEQYF. CDR3 coding DNA: TGTGCCAGCAGTTACGATCCGTACGAGCAGTACTTC. V is TRBV6-2 or TRBV6-3 and J is TRBJ2-7; D uncertain. This CDR3 is 12 amino acids long. Germline CDR1 reads MNHEY; CDR2 reads SVGEGT. The V end was cut by 2 bases, the J end by 4 bases, with 6 bases between.